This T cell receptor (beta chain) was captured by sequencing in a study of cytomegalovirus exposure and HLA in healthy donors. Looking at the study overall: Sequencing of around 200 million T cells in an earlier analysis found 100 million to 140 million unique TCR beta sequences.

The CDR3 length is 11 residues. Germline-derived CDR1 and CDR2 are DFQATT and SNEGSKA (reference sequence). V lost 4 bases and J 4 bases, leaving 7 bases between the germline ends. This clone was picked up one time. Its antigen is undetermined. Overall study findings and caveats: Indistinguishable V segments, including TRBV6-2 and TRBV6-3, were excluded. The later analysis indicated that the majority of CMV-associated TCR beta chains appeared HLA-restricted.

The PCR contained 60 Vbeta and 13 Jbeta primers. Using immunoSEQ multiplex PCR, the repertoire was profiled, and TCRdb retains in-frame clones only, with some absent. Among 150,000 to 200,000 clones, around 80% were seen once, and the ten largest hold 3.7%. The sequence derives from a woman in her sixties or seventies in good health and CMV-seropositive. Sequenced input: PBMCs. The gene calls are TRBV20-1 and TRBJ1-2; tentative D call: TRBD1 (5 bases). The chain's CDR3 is CSATDSYGYTF. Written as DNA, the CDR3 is TGCAGTGCTACAGACAGCTATGGCTACACCTTC.